Listed below are T cell receptor beta chains from one sample, sequenced in a study of cytomegalovirus exposure and HLA in healthy donors. TCRdb keeps only in-frame clones here, not all; method: immunoSEQ multiplex PCR. This sample contains some 110,000 clones. Sequencing input: PBMCs. The source is a man in his forties or fifties in good health and CMV-seronegative. The CDR3 runs from the conserved cysteine through the conserved F or W. The order of the fields is V gene, J gene, CDR3 protein.

TRBV5-6	TRBJ2-5	CASSFPSGETQYF
TRBV30	TRBJ2-5	CAWANNRQETQYF
TRBV6-4	TRBJ2-3	CASSDSTGGPDTQYF
TRBV7-2	TRBJ2-1	CASSSQGATYNEQFF
TRBV27	TRBJ2-2	CASSFEGATSGPVTGELFF
TRBV11-2	TRBJ1-1	CASSEIQGDHTEAFF
TRBV6-6	TRBJ1-2	CASTTGGTGGYTF
TRBV7-9	NA	CASSLKGQGSHEQYF
TRBV2	TRBJ2-5	CASSRLTGGETQYF
TRBV5-1	TRBJ1-2	CASSTSGDYGYTF
TRBV7-2	TRBJ2-7	CASSPTSGSSYEQYF
TRBV5-6	TRBJ2-3	CASSLLGAGTDTQYF
TRBV18	TRBJ2-3	CASSPSAADTQYF
TRBV6-1	TRBJ2-3	CASSERLDTQYF
TRBV19	TRBJ1-2	CASSTQALYGYTF
TRBV25-1	TRBJ2-7	CASSDVGGKRDPYEQYF
TRBV7-2	TRBJ2-7	CASSFGSSANYEQYF
TRBV6-1	TRBJ2-5	CASSRTGEDPDF
TRBV11-3	TRBJ1-2	CASSLGPGGSYGYTF
TRBV10-3	TRBJ1-1	CAAGRGRSTEAFF
TRBV27	TRBJ2-7	CASSLTDRGTDEQYF
TRBV28	TRBJ2-1	CASSGTIPSYNEQFF
TRBV7-3	TRBJ2-6	CASSASIASSGANVLTF
TRBV5-1	TRBJ2-1	CASSLAQEGANEQFF
TRBV5-5	TRBJ2-7	CASSSGLAGYNSYEQYF
TRBV28	TRBJ2-7	CASTTRGARYEQYF
TRBV5-1	TRBJ2-5	CASSLEGRGYQETQYF
TRBV11-3	TRBJ1-2	CASSKRLGGVYGYTF
TRBV6-6	TRBJ1-3	CASSYGDTGNTIYF
TRBV6-5	TRBJ2-7	CASSSRTSIFSEQYF
TRBV6-6	TRBJ1-2	CASQGSPFYGYTF